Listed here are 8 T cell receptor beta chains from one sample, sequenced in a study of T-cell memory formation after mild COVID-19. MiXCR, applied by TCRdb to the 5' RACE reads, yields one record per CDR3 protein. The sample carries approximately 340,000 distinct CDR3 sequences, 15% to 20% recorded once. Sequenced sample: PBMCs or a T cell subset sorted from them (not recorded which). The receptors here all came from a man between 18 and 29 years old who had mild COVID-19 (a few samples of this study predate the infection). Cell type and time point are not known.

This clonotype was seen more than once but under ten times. CDR3 DNA sequence: TGTGCCAGCAGCCCATCCGGCTCACCCTTATATGGCTACACCTTC. Its protein product is CASSPSGSPLYGYTF. V is TRBV7-9 and J is TRBJ1-2; D remains ambiguous. The CDR3 contains 15 residues. Trimming took 5 bases from V and 5 from J, leaving 18 bases between them. Germline CDR1 is SEHNR and CDR2 is FQNEAQ (reference sequence). Looking up the rest from reference TRBV7-9 and TRBJ1-2 gives the full variable domain: DTGVSQNPRHKITKRGQNVTFRCDPISEHNRLYWYRQTLGQGPEFLTYFQNEAQLEKSRLLSDRFSAERPKGSFSTLEIQRTEQGDSAMYLCASSPSGSPLYGYTFGSGTRLTVV.

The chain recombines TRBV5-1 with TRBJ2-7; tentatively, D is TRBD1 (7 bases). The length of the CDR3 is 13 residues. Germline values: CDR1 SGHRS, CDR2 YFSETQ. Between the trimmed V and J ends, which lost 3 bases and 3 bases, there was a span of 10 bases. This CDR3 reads CASSSRGDYEQYF. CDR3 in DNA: TGCGCCAGCAGCTCCAGGGGGGACTACGAGCAGTACTTC.

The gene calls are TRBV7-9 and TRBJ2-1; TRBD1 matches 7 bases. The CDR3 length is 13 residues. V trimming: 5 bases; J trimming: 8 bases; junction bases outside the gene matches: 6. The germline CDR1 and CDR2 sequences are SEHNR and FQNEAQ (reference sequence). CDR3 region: CASSRQGQDEQFF. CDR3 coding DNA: TGTGCCAGCAGCCGACAGGGCCAGGATGAGCAGTTCTTC.

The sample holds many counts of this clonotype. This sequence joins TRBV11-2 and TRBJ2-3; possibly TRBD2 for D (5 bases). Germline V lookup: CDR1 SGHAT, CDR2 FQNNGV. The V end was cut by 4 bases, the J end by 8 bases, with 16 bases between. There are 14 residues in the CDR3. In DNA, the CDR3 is TGTGCCAGCAGCTCACCCCGCGGCCGGGGTACGCAGTATTTT. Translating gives CASSSPRGRGTQYF.

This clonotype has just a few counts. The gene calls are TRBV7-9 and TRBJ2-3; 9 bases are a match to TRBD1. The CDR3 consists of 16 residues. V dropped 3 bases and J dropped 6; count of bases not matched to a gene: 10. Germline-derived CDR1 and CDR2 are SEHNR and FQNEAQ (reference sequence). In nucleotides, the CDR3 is TGTGCCAGCAGCTTCAGGACAGGGGAGCGGCACGATACGCAGTATTTT. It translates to CASSFRTGERHDTQYF.

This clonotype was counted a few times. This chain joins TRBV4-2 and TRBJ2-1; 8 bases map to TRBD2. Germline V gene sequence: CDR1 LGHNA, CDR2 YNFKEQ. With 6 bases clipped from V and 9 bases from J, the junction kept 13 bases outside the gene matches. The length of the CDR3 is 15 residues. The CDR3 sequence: CASSPSGTRPFEQFF. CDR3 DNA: TGTGCCAGCAGTCCTTCCGGGACTAGGCCTTTTGAGCAGTTCTTC.

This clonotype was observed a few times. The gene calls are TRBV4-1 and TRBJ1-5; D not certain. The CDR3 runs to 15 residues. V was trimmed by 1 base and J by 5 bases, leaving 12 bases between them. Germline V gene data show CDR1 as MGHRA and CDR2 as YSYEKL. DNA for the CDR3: TGCGCCAGCAGCCAAGGATTTTCGGAGGATCAGCCCCAGCATTTT. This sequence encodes CASSQGFSEDQPQHF.

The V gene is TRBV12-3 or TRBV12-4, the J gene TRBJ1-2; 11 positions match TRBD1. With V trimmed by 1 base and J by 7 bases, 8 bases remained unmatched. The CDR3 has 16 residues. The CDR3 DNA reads TGTGCCAGCAGTTTAGGGAGGACAGGGGGCGGTCGTGGCTACACCTTC. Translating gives CASSLGRTGGGRGYTF.